One and the same sample provided the 15 T cell receptor beta chains below, sequenced in a study of cytomegalovirus exposure and HLA in healthy donors. PCR used 60 Vbeta primers and 13 Jbeta primers. Sequenced by immunoSEQ multiplex PCR; TCRdb stores in-frame clones only, minus some. The sample includes 150,000 to 200,000 clones, about 80% of them seen just once. Source material: PBMCs. The receptors originated from a middle-aged woman in good health and CMV-seronegative.

The chain has TRBV11-2 and TRBJ2-7, with 12 positions matching TRBD1. V shed 4 bases and J 7 bases; nucleotides not matched to a gene: 5. This CDR3 contains 14 residues. Germline CDR1 reads SGHAT; CDR2 reads FQNNGV. CDR3 coding DNA: TGTGCCAGCAGCTGGGGACAGGGGGCAGAAGAGCAGTACGTC. Translation gives CASSWGQGAEEQYV.

The chain combines TRBV19 with TRBJ2-7; D gene ambiguous. V lost 3 bases to trimming and J lost 2 bases, with 11 bases between them. CDR1 is LNHDA and CDR2 is SQIVND in the germline V gene (reference sequence). The CDR3 extends over 14 amino acids. CDR3 DNA sequence: TGTGCCAGTAGTATTGGGCAGAGAACCTACGAGCAGTACTTC. It encodes CASSIGQRTYEQYF. Full variable domain (missing parts from reference TRBV19 and TRBJ2-7): DGGITQSPKYLFRKEGQNVTLSCEQNLNHDAMYWYRQDPGQGLRLIYYSQIVNDFQKGDIAEGYSVSREKKESFPLTVTSAQKNPTAFYLCASSIGQRTYEQYFGPGTRLTVT.

The rearrangement links TRBV10-2 to TRBJ2-1; 14 nucleotides line up with TRBD2. After removal of 6 bases from V and 8 bases from J, the junction contained 9 bases not matched to a gene. The CDR3 has 16 amino acids. Germline V gene lookup returns CDR1 WSHSY and CDR2 SAAADI. In DNA form, the CDR3 reads TGCGCCAGCAGCGGGACTAGCGGGAGTGTGGGGGATGAGCAGTTCTTC. Translation gives CASSGTSGSVGDEQFF.

The chain uses TRBV9 and TRBJ2-7; 7 bases match TRBD2. Germline V gene sequence: CDR1 SGDLS, CDR2 YYNGEE. The CDR3 spans 13 residues. V gave up 0 bases and J gave up 6 bases; unmatched junction bases: 3. DNA of the CDR3: TGTGCCAGCAGCGTAGGGGAGGGGAGCGAGCAGTACGTC. It encodes CASSVGEGSEQYV.

The chain joins TRBV5-8 to TRBJ2-2, with TRBD1 as a possible D gene (8 bases). The germline CDR1 and CDR2 sequences are SGHTS and YDEGEE. V dropped 1 base and J dropped 2 bases, with 12 bases sitting between them. The CDR3 runs 16 residues. The CDR3 DNA is TGTGCCAGCAGCTTGAGCGGGACAGGAAACACCGGGGAGCTGTTTTTT. Amino acids: CASSLSGTGNTGELFF.

The chain combines TRBV9 with TRBJ2-5; D gene ambiguous. V lost 0 bases to trimming and J lost 3 bases, with 6 bases between them. CDR1 and CDR2 from the germline V gene are SGDLS and YYNGEE. The CDR3 is 13 residues long. The CDR3 region is CASSVGGEETQYF. The CDR3 nucleotides are TGTGCCAGCAGCGTAGGAGGAGAAGAGACCCAGTACTTC.

V is TRBV7-3 and J is TRBJ2-1, with a weak D call TRBD2 (5 bases). The V gene lost 2 bases and the J gene lost 0 bases, with 14 bases spanning the gap. CDR1 SGHTA and CDR2 FQGTGA come from the germline V gene. This CDR3 is built from 17 residues. CDR3 coding DNA: TGTGCCAGCAGCTTACCGAGGGAGCGGAACTCCTACAATGAGCAGTTCTTC. Its protein is CASSLPRERNSYNEQFF.

The V call is TRBV19, the J call TRBJ1-2, with D hard to call. V gave up 3 bases and J gave up 8 bases, with 19 bases separating them. Germline CDR1 reads LNHDA; CDR2 reads SQIVND (reference sequence). The CDR3 consists of 15 residues. CDR3: CASSIHHGGNGGYTF. The DNA for the CDR3 is TGTGCCAGTAGTATCCACCATGGAGGGAACGGCGGCTACACCTTC. Filled out from reference TRBV19 and TRBJ1-2, the complete variable domain reads DGGITQSPKYLFRKEGQNVTLSCEQNLNHDAMYWYRQDPGQGLRLIYYSQIVNDFQKGDIAEGYSVSREKKESFPLTVTSAQKNPTAFYLCASSIHHGGNGGYTFGSGTRLTVV.

The gene calls are TRBV7-6 and TRBJ2-7; D not resolved. V dropped 1 base and J dropped 3 bases, with 10 bases sitting between them. CDR1 and CDR2 (germline): SGHVS, FNYEAQ. This CDR3 is built from 14 residues. The DNA for the CDR3 is TGTGCCAGCAGCTTAGACATCACCCACTACGAGCAGTACTTC. This codes for CASSLDITHYEQYF.

This chain connects TRBV9 to TRBJ2-2, with 9 nucleotides matching TRBD2. The trim removed 4 bases at V and 4 bases at J, leaving 8 bases unmatched. The CDR3 consists of 16 residues. Germline CDR1 is SGDLS and CDR2 is YYNGEE. Here the CDR3 DNA reads TGTGCCAGCAGCCTACGATTAGCGGGGGTCACCGGGGAGCTGTTTTTT. It codes for CASSLRLAGVTGELFF.

The chain employs TRBV13 and TRBJ1-1, with D possibly TRBD1 on 6 matching bases. CDR3 length equals 15 residues. V dropped 6 bases and J dropped 1 base, with 15 bases sitting between them. The germline CDR1 and CDR2 sequences are PRHDT and FYEKMQ (reference sequence). The CDR3 DNA follows: TGTGCCAGCAGGGGCCACAGGGCGCCGAACACTGAAGCTTTCTTT. It codes for CASRGHRAPNTEAFF.

This chain joins TRBV27 and TRBJ1-5; D may be TRBD1 (6 bases). Germline V lookup: CDR1 MNHEY, CDR2 SMNVEV (reference sequence). V was trimmed by 6 bases and J by 0 bases, leaving 27 bases between them. This CDR3 region has 20 residues. The CDR3 protein is CASSRTPLGAEAYSNQPQHF. As DNA, the CDR3 is TGTGCCAGCAGCCGCACCCCATTGGGGGCGGAGGCCTATAGCAATCAGCCCCAGCATTTT.

The chain uses TRBV21-1 and TRBJ2-1; TRBD2 was called by the table and not checked on the DNA. TRBV21-1 is a documented pseudogene. The CDR3 has 15 amino acids. The CDR3 spells CASSKARDSVDAQFF. CDR3 in DNA: TGTGCCAGCAGCAAAGCGCGGGATAGCGTTGACGCGCAGTTCTTC.

The J gene is TRBJ1-1, the V gene TRBV7-9; no clear D. V lost 5 bases and J lost 1, with 5 bases in between. The CDR3 runs 12 residues. Germline assignment: CDR1 SEHNR and CDR2 FQNEAQ (reference sequence). As DNA, the CDR3 is TGTGCCAGCAGCCCATGGAACACTGAAGCTTTCTTT. It specifies CASSPWNTEAFF.

This chain connects TRBV15 to TRBJ2-2; D is perhaps TRBD2 (6 bases). V shed 0 bases and J shed 3 bases, with 11 bases lying between them. The CDR3 runs to 16 residues. The germline V gene has CDR1 LNHNV and CDR2 YYDKDF (reference sequence). Here the CDR3 reads CATSRDRWEDTGELFF. DNA for the CDR3: TGTGCCACCAGCAGAGATCGGTGGGAGGACACCGGGGAGCTGTTTTTT. Full variable domain (missing parts from reference TRBV15 and TRBJ2-2): DAMVIQNPRYQVTQFGKPVTLSCSQTLNHNVMYWYQQKSSQAPKLLFHYYDKDFNNEADTPDNFQSRRPNTSFCFLDIRSPGLGDTAMYLCATSRDRWEDTGELFFGEGSRLTVL.